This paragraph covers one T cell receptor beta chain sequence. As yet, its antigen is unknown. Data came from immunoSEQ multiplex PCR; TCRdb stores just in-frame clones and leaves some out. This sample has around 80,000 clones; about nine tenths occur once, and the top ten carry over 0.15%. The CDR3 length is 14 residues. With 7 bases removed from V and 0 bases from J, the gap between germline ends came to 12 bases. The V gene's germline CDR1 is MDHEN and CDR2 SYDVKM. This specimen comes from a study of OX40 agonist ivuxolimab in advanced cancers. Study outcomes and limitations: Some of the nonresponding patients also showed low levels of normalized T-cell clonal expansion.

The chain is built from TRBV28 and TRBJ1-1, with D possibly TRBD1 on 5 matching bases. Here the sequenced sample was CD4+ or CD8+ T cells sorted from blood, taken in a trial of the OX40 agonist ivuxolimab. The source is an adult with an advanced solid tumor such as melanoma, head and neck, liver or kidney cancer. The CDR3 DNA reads TGTGCCAGCACTCCGGGGCCCATGAACACTGAAGCTTTCTTT. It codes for CASTPGPMNTEAFF.